These T cell receptor beta chains were read from a single sample in a study of T cells in Graves' hyperthyroidism and ophthalmopathy. Each CDR3 protein is one row after TCRdb ran MiXCR on the multiplex PCR reads. The sample shows 500,000 to 550,000 distinct CDR3 sequences, nearly 20% of them seen only once. Sequenced input: blood. The receptor source for this set is a man aged 40-50 years with Graves' ophthalmopathy. CDR3s leave out the opening cysteine and the closing phenylalanine or tryptophan. Some rows mark clone size as missing; the rest say once, few, many or name a class of expanded clone.

CDR3 protein,clone size,J gene,V gene
ASSLATGLHNEQF,.,TRBJ2-1,TRBV5-1
ASSYSSNLNTEAF,many,TRBJ1-1,TRBV6-5
AWSAIGPRGELF,few,TRBJ2-2,TRBV30
ASSRLENTEAF,many,TRBJ1-1,TRBV18
SARKRRGASSYNEQF,many,TRBJ2-1,TRBV20-1
ASRMGQGYNEQF,.,TRBJ2-1,TRBV5-1
ASSSQGSHNEQF,many,TRBJ2-1,TRBV7-9
ASSLNPGGGRSSYNEQF,.,TRBJ2-1,TRBV5-1
ASRLSGGRNEQF,.,TRBJ2-1,TRBV7-2
ASSSTGDGTDTQY,many,TRBJ2-3,TRBV5-1
ASRSSGDTGELF,few,TRBJ2-2,TRBV10-1
SASQTSGLSYEQY,.,TRBJ2-7,TRBV20-1
ASLTNRGLAGIDTQY,many,TRBJ2-3,TRBV6-2/TRBV6-3
ASSISALAFYNEQF,many,TRBJ2-1,TRBV19
ASSATGARGLTNEQF,.,TRBJ2-1,TRBV7-2
ASSDPATNTEAF,many,TRBJ1-1,TRBV2
SASGRDTQY,.,TRBJ2-3,TRBV20-1
ASRPGTAWGYT,.,TRBJ1-2,TRBV12-3/TRBV12-4
AIRDSSRVSGNTIY,.,TRBJ1-3,TRBV10-3
ASSFSGTGGPNTEAF,.,TRBJ1-1,TRBV28
ASSYSLGGRDEQY,many,TRBJ2-7,TRBV6-5
ASSLRQGAIVVYNEQF,few,TRBJ2-1,TRBV7-9
ASSLAGAGPRGEQY,many,TRBJ2-7,TRBV7-9
ASSLGTSGRADTQY,many,TRBJ2-3,TRBV5-1
SASTDSYQPQH,.,TRBJ1-5,TRBV20-1
ASRFGFQETQY,many,TRBJ2-5,TRBV7-2
ASSLDPGREQPQH,.,TRBJ1-5,TRBV5-1
ASSLTGGSFGVTDTQY,few,TRBJ2-3,TRBV27
ASSYSLAGGSYDNEQF,few,TRBJ2-1,TRBV6-2/TRBV6-3
ASSIRRGSLSYEQY,many,TRBJ2-7,TRBV11-2
ASSPEGGTADEKLF,few,TRBJ1-4,TRBV7-9
ASSPTGAVETQY,few,TRBJ2-5,TRBV18
ASRGGTSSGNTIY,.,TRBJ1-3,TRBV19
ASSWGQGGNEQF,many,TRBJ2-1,TRBV28
SARDWTNTEAF,many,TRBJ1-1,TRBV20-1
AIRGQNGGGGDPNGYT,few,TRBJ1-2,TRBV28
SVEAGTEAF,few,TRBJ1-1,TRBV29-1
ASSLGDYQETQY,many,TRBJ2-5,TRBV11-2